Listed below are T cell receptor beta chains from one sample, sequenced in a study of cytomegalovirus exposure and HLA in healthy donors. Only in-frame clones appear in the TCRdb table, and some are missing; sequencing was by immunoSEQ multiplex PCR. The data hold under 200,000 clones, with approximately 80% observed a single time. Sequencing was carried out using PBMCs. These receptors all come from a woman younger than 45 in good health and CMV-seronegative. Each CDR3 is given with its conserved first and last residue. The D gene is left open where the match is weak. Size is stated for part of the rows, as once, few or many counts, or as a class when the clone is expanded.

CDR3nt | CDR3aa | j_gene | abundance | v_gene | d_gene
TGTGCCAGCAGCTTGGTGGGGACAGGCCTTAATGAAAAACTGTTTTTT | CASSLVGTGLNEKLFF | TRBJ1-4 | - | TRBV5-6 | TRBD1
TGTGCCAGCAGCTCAAACAGGGGCCGTAACAACACTGAAGCTTTCTTT | CASSSNRGRNNTEAFF | TRBJ1-1 | - | TRBV7-3 | TRBD1
TGTGCCAGTAGTTATAGTGGCACTGAAGCTTTCTTT | CASSYSGTEAFF | TRBJ1-1 | - | TRBV19 | -
TGTGCAAGTCGCTTAGTGGAGGACCCGGGGTACTACGAGCAGTACTTC | CASRLVEDPGYYEQYF | TRBJ2-7 | few | TRBV12-2 | -
TGTGCCAGCTCACGGACAGGGCAAGAGACCCAGTACTTC | CASSRTGQETQYF | TRBJ2-5 | - | TRBV18 | TRBD1
TGTGCCAGCTCACCATTCGAAGGGGAGGATGAAAAACTGTTTTTT | CASSPFEGEDEKLFF | TRBJ1-4 | - | TRBV18 | -
TGTGCCAGCAGCCCCACCGGGGGGGCCAAGTACTTC | CASSPTGGAKYF | TRBJ2-7 | - | TRBV7-3 | TRBD2
TGTGCCAGCGCGATAAAGAGACAGGGCGGGGAGACCCAGTACTTC | CASAIKRQGGETQYF | TRBJ2-5 | - | TRBV27 | TRBD1
TGTGCCAGTAGTACTCAGGGGGGATCGGGCGAGCAGTACTTC | CASSTQGGSGEQYF | TRBJ2-7 | - | TRBV19 | -
TGTGCCACCAGCAGAGTGGGGGGCTATGGCTACACCTTC | CATSRVGGYGYTF | TRBJ1-2 | few | TRBV15 | -
TGTGCCAGCTCACCACGTAGTACTAGCGGCCATAATGAGCAGTTCTTC | CASSPRSTSGHNEQFF | TRBJ2-1 | - | TRBV18 | TRBD2
TGTGCCAGCAGTGGTTGGTCTAGCGGGAGGGTAGTGAGGACAGATACGCAGTATTTT | CASSGWSSGRVVRTDTQYF | TRBJ2-3 | - | TRBV6-1 | TRBD2
TGTGCCAGCAGTGAATATGGGCGGGGCGAAGGGGCTGAAGCTTTCTTT | CASSEYGRGEGAEAFF | TRBJ1-1 | - | TRBV25-1 | -
TGTGCCACGATGCGCCTAGCGGGGATGACAGATACGCAGTATTTT | CATMRLAGMTDTQYF | TRBJ2-3 | - | TRBV19 | TRBD2
TGTGCCAGTAGTACCCGCGCAGGGCAGCGTAAAGCTTTCTTT | CASSTRAGQRKAFF | TRBJ1-1 | - | TRBV19 | -
TGTGCCAGCAGTCACACGCCGGGACTAGCTAAGTCCAATGAGCAGTTCTTC | CASSHTPGLAKSNEQFF | TRBJ2-1 | - | TRBV9 | TRBD2
TGTGCCAGCAGCTTTACGACAGGGGGGAGTACTGAAGCTTTCTTT | CASSFTTGGSTEAFF | TRBJ1-1 | - | TRBV7-2 | TRBD1
TGCGCCAGCAGCCAAGCAGGGTTCAGCATGAACACTGAAGCTTTCTTT | CASSQAGFSMNTEAFF | TRBJ1-1 | - | TRBV4-1 | -
TGTGCCAGTAGTGTCTCAGGATGGGGCAATCAGCCCCAGCATTTT | CASSVSGWGNQPQHF | TRBJ1-5 | - | TRBV19 | -
TGCGCCAGCAGCCAAGCATGGACAGGGGCCTACGAGCAGTACTTC | CASSQAWTGAYEQYF | TRBJ2-7 | - | TRBV4-1 | TRBD1
TGTGCCAGCAGTGAAGCGCGAGACAATGAGCAGTTCTTC | CASSEARDNEQFF | TRBJ2-1 | - | TRBV6-1 | -
TGTGCCAGCAGCTCCGGACTAGCGGGATTCCACACTAGCACAGATACGCAGTATTTT | CASSSGLAGFHTSTDTQYF | TRBJ2-3 | once | TRBV9 | TRBD2
TGTGCCAGCAGTTACTCGGGACAGGGCGGTGGCTACACCTTC | CASSYSGQGGGYTF | TRBJ1-2 | few | TRBV6-6 | TRBD1
TGTGCCAGCCACGTCTGTGCAGGGGATTCCTACGAGCAGTACTTC | CASHVCAGDSYEQYF | TRBJ2-7 | - | TRBV21-1 | -
TGTGCTAGTGGTTGGGGGACAGGTAGACCAGAGACCCAGTACTTC | CASGWGTGRPETQYF | TRBJ2-5 | once | TRBV12-5 | TRBD1
TGTGCCAGCAGCTTAGACAGGGCTAGCAATCAGCCCCAGCATTTT | CASSLDRASNQPQHF | TRBJ1-5 | few | TRBV7-8 | -
TGTGCCAGCTCACCTCGGGACAGGGGTCTGCCCCAGCATTTT | CASSPRDRGLPQHF | TRBJ1-5 | few | TRBV18 | TRBD1
TGTGCCAGCGAGGGAAGGACAGGGCTCCCCTATGGCTACACCTTC | CASEGRTGLPYGYTF | TRBJ1-2 | - | TRBV2 | TRBD1
TGTGCCAGCAGTGGAGGGAATGAGCAGTTCTTC | CASSGGNEQFF | TRBJ2-1 | - | TRBV25-1 | -
TGCGCCAGCAGCCAAGGGCCAGGGGCCTACAATGAGCAGTTCTTC | CASSQGPGAYNEQFF | TRBJ2-1 | - | TRBV4-3 | -
TGTGCCACCAGCAGAGATAGAATTGTACAGGGGGATCTGTGGCAGTACTTC | CATSRDRIVQGDLWQYF | TRBJ2-7 | few | TRBV15 | TRBD1
TGTGCCAGCAGCTTCCTAACAGGGGATCAGCCCCAGCATTTT | CASSFLTGDQPQHF | TRBJ1-5 | - | TRBV5-5 | TRBD1
TGTGCCAGTAAGCCCCGGGATCGTAGCTCTGGAAACACCATATATTTT | CASKPRDRSSGNTIYF | TRBJ1-3 | - | TRBV19 | -
TGTGCCAGCAGCTTAGGTCCTAGCGGGGAGACCCAGTACTTC | CASSLGPSGETQYF | TRBJ2-5 | few | TRBV7-8 | TRBD2
TGTGCCAGCAGCGGGGGACAGGGAGAAGAGACCCAGTACTTC | CASSGGQGEETQYF | TRBJ2-5 | - | TRBV5-6 | TRBD1
TGTGCCAGCAGCCTGGGGGGTAACCCGGAGAACACTGAAGCTTTCTTT | CASSLGGNPENTEAFF | TRBJ1-1 | - | TRBV11-2 | -
TGTGCTAGCAGCTTAGAGCGGCGCACTGAGCAGTTCTTC | CASSLERRTEQFF | TRBJ2-1 | - | TRBV7-7 | -
TGTGCCAGCAGCTTACCCGGGAACTATGGCTACACCTTC | CASSLPGNYGYTF | TRBJ1-2 | - | TRBV11-2 | -
TGCGCCAGCAGCCCCGGACAGGACACAGTTATAACCTACGAGCAGTACTTC | CASSPGQDTVITYEQYF | TRBJ2-7 | - | TRBV4-1 | TRBD1
TGTGCCAGCAGTTCCCCCCGTGGGAGTAGCACAGATACGCAGTATTTT | CASSSPRGSSTDTQYF | TRBJ2-3 | - | TRBV6-5 | -
TGTGCCAGCAGCTTAGTGGGGCGGGAAGGGTTGGGAATAGGCAATGAGCAGTTCTTC | CASSLVGREGLGIGNEQFF | TRBJ2-1 | - | TRBV7-9 | -
TGTGCCAGCAGAGGACTAGCGGGATCAGAGACCCAGTACTTC | CASRGLAGSETQYF | TRBJ2-5 | - | TRBV7-9 | TRBD2
TGTGCCAGCTCCCCCGTCTCCCCAGGGCGCCACACTGAAGCTTTCTTT | CASSPVSPGRHTEAFF | TRBJ1-1 | - | TRBV18 | -